Below, 30 T cell receptor beta chains from the same sample are listed, as sequenced in a study of monozygotic twins with inflammatory bowel disease. TCRdb reprocessed the 5' RACE reads, keeping one entry per CDR3 protein, no DNA. The table for this sample gives roughly 320,000 distinct CDR3 sequences. Sequenced input: blood. These receptors originate from a human donor with ulcerative colitis or Crohn's disease, or a healthy co-twin of an affected twin (not recorded which).

This chain uses TRBV12-3 or TRBV12-4 with TRBJ1-2; with no DNA, the TCRdb D assignment of TRBD1 cannot be verified. CDR3 length: 13 residues. CDR3 sequence: CASSPTGGKGYTF.

V and J are TRBV12-3 or TRBV12-4 and TRBJ1-3. This CDR3 is built from 13 residues. Here the CDR3 reads CASSLEGGNTIYF.

The CDR3 sequence is CASVESGGPYNEQFF. The chain couples TRBV6-2 or TRBV6-3 to TRBJ2-1; the D call of TRBD2 rests on TCRdb alone, since no DNA is present to check it. CDR1 is MNHEY and CDR2 is SVGEGT in the germline V gene. The CDR3 runs 15 residues.

The chain couples TRBV12-3 or TRBV12-4 to TRBJ1-6. There are 13 residues in the CDR3. Here the CDR3 reads CASSRKTNSPLHF.

The chain combines TRBV27 with TRBJ2-7; the D call of TRBD2 rests on TCRdb alone, since no DNA is present to check it. CDR1 and CDR2 (germline): MNHEY, SMNVEV (reference sequence). The CDR3 runs to 14 residues. CDR3 sequence reads: CASRTSGSNYEQYF.

V is TRBV24-1 and J is TRBJ2-2. Germline V CDR1 and CDR2: KGHDR, SFDVKD. The CDR3 is made up of 15 amino acids. This CDR3 is CATSETPRDTGELFF.

The chain recombines TRBV7-9 with TRBJ1-4. The germline V gene has CDR1 SEHNR and CDR2 FQNEAQ (reference sequence). There are 13 residues in the CDR3. This CDR3 is CASTAPTNEKLFF.

The chain employs TRBV6-5 and TRBJ1-2. Germline loops: CDR1 MNHEY, CDR2 SVGAGI. The CDR3 contains 14 residues. The CDR3 is CASSLPVGNYGYTF.

This chain joins TRBV7-9 and TRBJ2-7. Per the germline V gene, CDR1 is SEHNR and CDR2 is FQNEAQ (reference sequence). CDR3 length equals 14 residues. The CDR3 spells CASSSSGSTDEQYF.

The rearrangement uses TRBV19 and TRBJ2-2; TCRdb lists TRBD1, though no DNA is available to test this call. This CDR3 region has 17 residues. CDR1 is LNHDA and CDR2 is SQIVND in the germline V gene (reference sequence). The CDR3 region is CASSIASGTVNTGELFF.

The V gene is TRBV7-9, the J gene TRBJ1-1; TCRdb selects TRBD1, and the lack of DNA leaves this call unchecked. Germline CDR1 reads SEHNR; CDR2 reads FQNEAQ (reference sequence). This CDR3 is 15 amino acids long. CDR3 in amino acids: CASSLVTGPNTEAFF.

This chain uses TRBV5-5 with TRBJ2-7; TCRdb picks TRBD1, but there is no DNA to check that call. CDR1 and CDR2 from the germline V gene are SGHKS and YYEKEE (reference sequence). The CDR3 covers 16 residues. The chain's CDR3 is CASSLVGGRISYEQYF.

Here the CDR3 reads CASSYQVTGANVLTF. The V call is TRBV5-1, the J call TRBJ2-6. Germline CDR1 and CDR2: SGHRS and YFSETQ. The CDR3 runs to 15 residues.

The rearrangement joins TRBV6-2 or TRBV6-3 to TRBJ2-2; TCRdb gives TRBD2 as the D gene, but with no DNA this cannot be confirmed. The CDR3 sequence is 15 residues long. The germline gives CDR1 MNHEY, CDR2 SVGEGT. CDR3 residues: CASRTRTIPPGELFF.

The chain joins TRBV2 to TRBJ2-3; TCRdb returns TRBD2, unconfirmable since there is no DNA. The CDR3 totals 14 residues. Germline values: CDR1 SNHLY, CDR2 FYNNEI. CDR3 sequence reads: CASSGSRRPDTQYF.

The chain carries TRBV3-1 and TRBJ2-1; no DNA is available, so the TRBD1 call from TCRdb remains unchecked. Germline-derived CDR1 and CDR2 are LGHDT and YNNKEL (reference sequence). The CDR3 spans 13 residues. Here the CDR3 reads CATSQGGGGRQFF.

This chain uses TRBV20-1 with TRBJ1-1; as DNA is missing, the TRBD1 call by TCRdb cannot be tested. The germline V gene has CDR1 DFQATT and CDR2 SNEGSKA (reference sequence). This CDR3 region has 14 residues. The CDR3 region is CSARLTTGRNEAFF.

The chain employs TRBV30 and TRBJ1-2; TCRdb calls TRBD1, which cannot be checked without DNA. The CDR3 has 12 amino acids. Germline lookup yields CDR1 GTSNPN and CDR2 SVGIG (reference sequence). The CDR3 spells CASNRINYGYTF.

V is TRBV11-2 and J is TRBJ2-1; TCRdb returns TRBD1, unconfirmable since there is no DNA. Germline V gene lookup returns CDR1 SGHAT and CDR2 FQNNGV. The CDR3 extends over 16 amino acids. The CDR3 region is CASSLELAGAYNEQFF.

The chain links TRBV29-1 to TRBJ1-1. Germline V lookup: CDR1 SQVTM, CDR2 ANQGSEA. This CDR3 spans 11 amino acids. CDR3 protein: CSVAFNTEAFF. The complete variable domain, with remaining parts taken from reference TRBV29-1 and TRBJ1-1, reads SAVISQKPSRDICQRGTSLTIQCQVDSQVTMMFWYRQQPGQSLTLIATANQGSEATYESGFVIDKFPISRPNLTFSTLTVSNMSPEDSSIYLCSVAFNTEAFFGQGTRLTVV.

The chain couples TRBV28 to TRBJ2-6; TCRdb names TRBD2, which stays unverified in the absence of DNA. This CDR3 is 17 amino acids long. Germline CDR1 and CDR2: MDHEN and SYDVKM. CDR3 amino acids: CASSFLAGGHGANVLTF.

This rearrangement joins TRBV28 to TRBJ2-1; TCRdb's D gene call, TRBD2, goes unchecked for lack of DNA. The CDR3 spans 15 residues. The germline gives CDR1 MDHEN, CDR2 SYDVKM. The CDR3 loop reads CASRLGSGSHNEQFF.

V gene TRBV3-1 combines with J gene TRBJ1-1. Germline V CDR1 and CDR2: LGHDT, YNNKEL (reference sequence). CDR3 size: 14 residues. CDR3 in amino acids: CASSQLGRNTEAFF.

The J gene is TRBJ1-5, the V gene TRBV4-3; TCRdb lists TRBD1, though no DNA is available to test this call. The CDR3 is 16 residues long. Germline V gives CDR1 LGHNA, CDR2 YSLEER. CDR3 sequence reads: CASSQTQTAMNQPQHF.

The gene calls are TRBV7-2 and TRBJ2-1; TCRdb picks TRBD2, but there is no DNA to check that call. The CDR3 totals 15 residues. From germline, CDR1 is SGHTA and CDR2 FQGNSA. CDR3 amino acids: CASSLVGGSGNEQFF.

This chain uses TRBV20-1 with TRBJ2-2; the TRBD1 assignment by TCRdb is unverifiable without DNA. Germline CDR1 and CDR2: DFQATT and SNEGSKA (reference sequence). The CDR3 loop spans 12 amino acids. The chain's CDR3 is CSAKQGGGELFF.

The chain uses TRBV20-1 and TRBJ2-1; as DNA is missing, the TRBD2 call by TCRdb cannot be tested. Germline V gene lookup returns CDR1 DFQATT and CDR2 SNEGSKA (reference sequence). CDR3 length equals 14 residues. The CDR3 loop is CSALIAGSYNEQFF.

The chain employs TRBV7-2 and TRBJ2-3. The germline CDR1 and CDR2 sequences are SGHTA and FQGNSA. CDR3 length equals 14 residues. This CDR3 reads CASSFGESTDTQYF.

The chain uses TRBV20-1 and TRBJ2-1. Per the germline V gene, CDR1 is DFQATT and CDR2 is SNEGSKA (reference sequence). CDR3 length equals 18 residues. CDR3: CSARGQLAGRSSYNEQFF.

The rearrangement joins TRBV27 to TRBJ2-4; TCRdb reports TRBD1, a call that lacks DNA to check it against. The CDR3 is made up of 17 amino acids. Germline loops: CDR1 MNHEY, CDR2 SMNVEV (reference sequence). This CDR3 reads CASSGRGGPRAKNIQYF.